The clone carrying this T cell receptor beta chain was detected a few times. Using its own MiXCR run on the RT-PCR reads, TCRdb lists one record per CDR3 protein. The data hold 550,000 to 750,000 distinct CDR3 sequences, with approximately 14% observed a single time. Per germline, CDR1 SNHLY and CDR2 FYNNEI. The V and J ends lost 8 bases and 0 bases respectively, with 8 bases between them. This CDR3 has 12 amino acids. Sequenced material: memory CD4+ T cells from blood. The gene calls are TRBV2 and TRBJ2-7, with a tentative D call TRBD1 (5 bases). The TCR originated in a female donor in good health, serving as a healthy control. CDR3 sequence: CASDSGSYEQYF. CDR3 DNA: TGTGCCAGCGACAGTGGCTCCTACGAGCAGTACTTC.